The clone carrying this T cell receptor (beta chain) was found many times. Its specificity is unknown. Genomic DNA constituted the template upon which TCR beta VDJ and CDR3 profiling was performed. A single record per CDR3 protein comes from TCRdb applying MiXCR to the reads. The profile shows more than 150,000 distinct CDR3 sequences, approximately 46% of them singletons. The source of the sample is a study of CD8+CD57+ T cells in acquired aplastic anemia. Study context: Yields of DNA that came from sorted CD4+ and CD8+ cells averaged roughly 3 ug. Healthy-donor CD4+ cells averaged approximately 10 million reads.

Points from the study as a whole: Between patients and controls, twenty-nine CD8+ CDR3 sequences were found in common.

The CDR3 is 15 amino acids. The germline V gene encodes CDR1 MNHEY and CDR2 SMNVEV (reference sequence). J was trimmed by 6 bases and V by 2 bases; bases with no gene match: 8. The sequence was collected from a human donor in good health. V is TRBV27 and J is TRBJ2-7, with TRBD1 matching over 9 bases. Sequenced input: sorted CD4+, CD8+, or CD8+CD57+ T cells (not recorded which) from PBMCs. This CDR3 is CASSLLGQGYREQYF. The CDR3 bases are TGTGCCAGCAGTTTACTGGGACAGGGTTATCGCGAGCAGTACTTC.